The 14 T cell receptor beta chains in this list originate from one sample, sequenced in a study of T cell responses to AZD1222 COVID-19 vaccine. Clones were sequenced by immunoSEQ multiplex PCR, and TCRdb holds only the in-frame ones, with some missing. This sample has approximately 150,000 clones, with about 86% found just once. Material: peripheral blood, obtained 28 days after the second AZD1222 dose. The origin of the receptors is an adult who received the AZD1222 COVID-19 vaccine.

V is TRBV28 and J is TRBJ1-3, with 7 positions matching TRBD1. With V trimmed by 8 bases and J by 0 bases, 13 bases remained unmatched. This CDR3 is 17 amino acids long. Germline V gene sequence: CDR1 MDHEN, CDR2 SYDVKM. The CDR3: CASPDRVSPDSGNTIYF. The CDR3 DNA follows: TGTGCCAGCCCAGACAGGGTTTCCCCCGACTCTGGAAACACCATATATTTT.

This clone came up once. The V call is TRBV3-1 (or the pseudogene TRBV3-2), the J call TRBJ2-7; TRBD1 is a possible D gene (6 bases). The V gene's germline CDR1 is LGHDT and CDR2 YNNKEL (reference sequence). The length of the CDR3 is 14 residues. V lost 1 base, J lost 6 bases, and 13 bases lay in between. The CDR3 sequence is CASSQAQGRSEQYF. Here the CDR3 DNA reads TGTGCCAGCAGCCAAGCACAGGGCCGGAGCGAGCAGTACTTC.

The rearrangement uses TRBV7-2 and TRBJ1-5; D gene unclear. CDR1 is SGHTA, CDR2 FQGNSA, per germline. CDR3 length equals 14 residues. Trimming took 5 bases from V and 4 from J, leaving 12 bases between them. CDR3 residues: CASSRWGLNQPQHF. CDR3 sequence (DNA): TGTGCCAGCAGCCGCTGGGGATTAAATCAGCCCCAGCATTTT.

The V gene is TRBV15, the J gene TRBJ2-1; 7 nucleotides line up with TRBD2. The CDR3 totals 16 residues. The trim removed 0 bases at V and 2 bases at J, leaving 4 bases unmatched. CDR1 and CDR2 from the germline V gene are LNHNV and YYDKDF (reference sequence). The CDR3 DNA sequence: TGTGCCACCAGCAGAGATTTAACTAGCGCCTACAATGAGCAGTTCTTC. The encoded protein is CATSRDLTSAYNEQFF. The full variable domain, with the rest looked up from reference TRBV15 and TRBJ2-1, is DAMVIQNPRYQVTQFGKPVTLSCSQTLNHNVMYWYQQKSSQAPKLLFHYYDKDFNNEADTPDNFQSRRPNTSFCFLDIRSPGLGDTAMYLCATSRDLTSAYNEQFFGPGTRLTVL.

The chain recombines TRBV7-9 with TRBJ1-2, with 7 bases identical to TRBD1. This CDR3 region has 14 residues. Germline values: CDR1 SEHNR, CDR2 FQNEAQ (reference sequence). Trimming took 3 bases from V and 7 from J; bases not matched to a gene: 8. The CDR3 nucleotides are TGTGCCAGCAGCTTCTACGACAGGGAGGGTGGCTACACCTTC. It codes for CASSFYDREGGYTF.

The chain links TRBV10-1 to TRBJ2-2; D gene uncertain. This CDR3 has 14 amino acids. CDR1 and CDR2 (germline): WNHNN, SYGVQD (reference sequence). The V and J ends lost 4 bases and 7 bases respectively, with 13 bases between them. The CDR3 DNA reads TGCGCCAGCAGTGCGACTGCCGCGCTCGGGGAGCTGTTTTTT. Translation: CASSATAALGELFF.

This chain connects TRBV11-2 to TRBJ2-2; D perhaps matches TRBD2 (6 bases). Between the trimmed V and J ends, which lost 2 bases and 5 bases, there was a span of 12 bases. Germline CDR1 reads SGHAT; CDR2 reads FQNNGV. There are 15 residues in the CDR3. The CDR3 nucleotides are TGTGCCAGCAGCTTAATAGTGGGGGGAACCGGGGAGCTGTTTTTT. This codes for CASSLIVGGTGELFF.

This chain uses TRBV2 with TRBJ2-1; perhaps TRBD2 as D (6 bases). Germline loops: CDR1 SNHLY, CDR2 FYNNEI. This CDR3 is 15 amino acids long. Trimming took 3 bases from V and 0 from J, leaving 9 bases between them. For the CDR3, the DNA is TGTGCCAGCAGTGATGAGGGAGGCTCCTACAATGAGCAGTTCTTC. It codes for CASSDEGGSYNEQFF.

The chain has TRBV7-2 and TRBJ1-5; D perhaps matches TRBD1 (5 bases). Trimming stripped 5 bases from V and 8 bases from J, with 13 bases between. There are 13 residues in the CDR3. Germline CDR1 reads SGHTA; CDR2 reads FQGNSA. This CDR3 reads CASSPVGDEPQHF. CDR3 nucleotide sequence: TGTGCCAGCAGCCCAGTTGGGGACGAGCCCCAGCATTTT.

This chain joins TRBV11-2 and TRBJ1-5, with TRBD1 as a possible D gene (6 bases). V gave up 1 base and J gave up 5 bases, with 18 bases separating them. Germline V gene sequence: CDR1 SGHAT, CDR2 FQNNGV. The length of the CDR3 is 17 residues. CDR3 in amino acids: CASSLGFSAGEDQPQHF. CDR3 bases: TGTGCCAGCAGCTTAGGATTCTCGGCAGGGGAAGATCAGCCCCAGCATTTT.

This chain joins TRBV19 and TRBJ2-7; TRBD2 aligns across 9 bases. The CDR3 extends over 13 amino acids. Per the germline V gene, CDR1 is LNHDA and CDR2 is SQIVND (reference sequence). V dropped 7 bases and J dropped 5; count of bases not matched to a gene: 6. The CDR3: CASNSGRRNEQYF. The CDR3 DNA sequence: TGTGCCAGTAATAGCGGGAGAAGGAACGAGCAGTACTTC. Combining the CDR3 with reference TRBV19 and TRBJ2-7 gives the whole variable domain DGGITQSPKYLFRKEGQNVTLSCEQNLNHDAMYWYRQDPGQGLRLIYYSQIVNDFQKGDIAEGYSVSREKKESFPLTVTSAQKNPTAFYLCASNSGRRNEQYFGPGTRLTVT.

CDR3 loop: CSVVPSQGWTYQETQYF. The CDR3 DNA reads as TGCAGCGTTGTCCCCTCACAGGGTTGGACTTACCAAGAGACCCAGTACTTC. This chain links TRBV29-1 with TRBJ2-5; D possibly corresponds to TRBD1 (6 bases). V lost 4 bases and J 0 bases, leaving 21 bases between the germline ends. Germline V lookup: CDR1 SQVTM, CDR2 ANQGSEA. The CDR3 covers 17 residues.

The count of this clone is one. The gene calls are TRBV5-6 and TRBJ1-1; D might be TRBD1 (5 bases). Germline lookup yields CDR1 SGHDT and CDR2 YYEEEE. This CDR3 is built from 12 residues. Trimming removed 5 bases at V and 9 bases at J, with 14 bases between. The CDR3 nucleotides read TGTGCCAGCAGGAGGGACGGGGCGAAAGCTTTCTTT. It codes for CASRRDGAKAFF. Using reference TRBV5-6 and TRBJ1-1 for the parts outside the CDR3, the full variable domain is DAGVTQSPTHLIKTRGQQVTLRCSPKSGHDTVSWYQQALGQGPQFIFQYYEEEERQRGNFPDRFSGHQFPNYSSELNVNALLLGDSALYLCASRRDGAKAFFGQGTRLTVV.

The rearrangement links TRBV6-5 to TRBJ2-7; TRBD2 aligns across 8 bases. This CDR3 comprises 16 residues. In germline, CDR1 is MNHEY, CDR2 SVGAGI. V shed 0 bases, J shed 3 bases, and the junction held 7 bases outside the gene matches. CDR3: CASSYSFLAGDYEQYF. In DNA, the CDR3 is TGTGCCAGCAGTTACTCGTTTCTAGCGGGTGACTACGAGCAGTACTTC.